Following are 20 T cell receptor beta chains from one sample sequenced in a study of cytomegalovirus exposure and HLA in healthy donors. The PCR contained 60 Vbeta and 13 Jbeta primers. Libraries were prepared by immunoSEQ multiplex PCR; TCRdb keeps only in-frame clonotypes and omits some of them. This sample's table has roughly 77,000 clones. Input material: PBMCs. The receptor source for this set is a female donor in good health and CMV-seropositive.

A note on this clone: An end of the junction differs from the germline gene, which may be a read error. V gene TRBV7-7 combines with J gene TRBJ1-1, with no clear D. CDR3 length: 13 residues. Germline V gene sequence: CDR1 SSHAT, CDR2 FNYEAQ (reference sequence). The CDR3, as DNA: TGTGCTAGCAGCTTGACGGGGAACACTGAAGCTTTCTTT. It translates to CASSLTGNTEAFF.

The CDR3 is CASSFLSRYDTQYF. For the CDR3, the DNA is TGTGCCAGCAGTTTCCTCTCTCGGTACGATACGCAGTATTTT. The genes are TRBV28 and TRBJ2-3; no firm D call. The CDR3 length is 14 residues. In germline, CDR1 is MDHEN, CDR2 SYDVKM. V lost 3 bases and J lost 6, with 13 bases in between.

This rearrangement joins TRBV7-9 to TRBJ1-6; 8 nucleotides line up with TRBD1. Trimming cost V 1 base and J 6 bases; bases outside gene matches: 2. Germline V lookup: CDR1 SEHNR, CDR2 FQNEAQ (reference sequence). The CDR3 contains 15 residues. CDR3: CASSLDRGFNSPLHF. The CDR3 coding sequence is TGTGCCAGCAGCTTAGACAGGGGGTTTAATTCACCCCTCCACTTT.

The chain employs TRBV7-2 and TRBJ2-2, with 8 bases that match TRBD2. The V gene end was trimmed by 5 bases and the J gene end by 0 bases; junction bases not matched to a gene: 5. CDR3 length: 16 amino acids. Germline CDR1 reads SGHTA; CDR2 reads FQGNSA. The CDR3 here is CASSPRGGANTGELFF. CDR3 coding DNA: TGTGCCAGCAGCCCACGGGGGGGCGCGAACACCGGGGAGCTGTTTTTT.

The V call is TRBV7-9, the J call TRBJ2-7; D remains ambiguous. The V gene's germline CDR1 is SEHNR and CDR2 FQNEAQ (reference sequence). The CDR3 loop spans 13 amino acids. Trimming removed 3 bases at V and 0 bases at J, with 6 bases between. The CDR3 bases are TGTGCCAGCAGCTTCAGTAACTCCTACGAGCAGTACTTC. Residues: CASSFSNSYEQYF. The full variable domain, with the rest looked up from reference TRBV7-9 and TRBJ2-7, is DTGVSQNPRHKITKRGQNVTFRCDPISEHNRLYWYRQTLGQGPEFLTYFQNEAQLEKSRLLSDRFSAERPKGSFSTLEIQRTEQGDSAMYLCASSFSNSYEQYFGPGTRLTVT.

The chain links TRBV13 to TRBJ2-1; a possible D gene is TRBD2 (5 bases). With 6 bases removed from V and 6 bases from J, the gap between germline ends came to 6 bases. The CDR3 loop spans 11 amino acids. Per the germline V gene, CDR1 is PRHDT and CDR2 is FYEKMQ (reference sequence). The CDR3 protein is CASRGSNEQFF. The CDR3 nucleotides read TGTGCCAGCAGGGGGAGCAATGAGCAGTTCTTC. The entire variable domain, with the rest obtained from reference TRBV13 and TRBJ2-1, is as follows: AAGVIQSPRHLIKEKRETATLKCYPIPRHDTVYWYQQGPGQDPQFLISFYEKMQSDKGSIPDRFSAQQFSDYHSELNMSSLELGDSALYFCASRGSNEQFFGPGTRLTVL.

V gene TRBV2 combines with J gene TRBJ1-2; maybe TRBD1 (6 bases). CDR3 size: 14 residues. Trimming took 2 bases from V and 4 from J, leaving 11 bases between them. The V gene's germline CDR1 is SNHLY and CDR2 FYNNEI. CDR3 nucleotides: TGTGCCAGCAGTGAATTGGACAGAACCTATGGCTACACCTTC. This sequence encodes CASSELDRTYGYTF.

CDR3 sequence reads: CASRSSGGQPQHF. DNA of the CDR3: TGTGCCAGCCGATCCTCAGGGGGCCAGCCCCAGCATTTT. The gene calls are TRBV6-5 and TRBJ1-5, with TRBD1 identical over 8 bases. The CDR3 is made up of 13 amino acids. Germline V gives CDR1 MNHEY, CDR2 SVGAGI. Germline trimming cut 8 bases from V and 7 bases from J; bases unmatched to any gene: 7.

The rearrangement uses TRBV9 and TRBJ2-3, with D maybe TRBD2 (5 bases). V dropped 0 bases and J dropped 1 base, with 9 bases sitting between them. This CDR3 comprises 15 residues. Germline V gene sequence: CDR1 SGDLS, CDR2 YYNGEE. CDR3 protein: CASSVAGLGTDTQYF. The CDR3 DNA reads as TGTGCCAGCAGCGTAGCCGGACTTGGCACAGATACGCAGTATTTT.

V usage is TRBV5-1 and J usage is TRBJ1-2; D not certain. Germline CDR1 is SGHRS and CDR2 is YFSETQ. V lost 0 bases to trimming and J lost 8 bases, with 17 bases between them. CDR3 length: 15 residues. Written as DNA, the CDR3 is TGCGCCAGCAGCTTGGCCAGGCCCGCCCGTCGGGGCTACACCTTC. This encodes CASSLARPARRGYTF. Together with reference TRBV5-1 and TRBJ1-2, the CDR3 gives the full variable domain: KAGVTQTPRYLIKTRGQQVTLSCSPISGHRSVSWYQQTPGQGLQFLFEYFSETQRNKGNFPGRFSGRQFSNSRSEMNVSTLELGDSALYLCASSLARPARRGYTFGSGTRLTVV.

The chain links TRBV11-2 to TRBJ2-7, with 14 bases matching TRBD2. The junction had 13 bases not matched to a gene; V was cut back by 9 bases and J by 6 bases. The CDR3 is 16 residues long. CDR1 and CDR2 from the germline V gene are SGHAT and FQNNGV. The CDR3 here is CASGGTSGRGGVEQYF. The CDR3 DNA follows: TGTGCCAGTGGGGGGACTAGCGGGAGAGGAGGGGTCGAGCAGTACTTC.

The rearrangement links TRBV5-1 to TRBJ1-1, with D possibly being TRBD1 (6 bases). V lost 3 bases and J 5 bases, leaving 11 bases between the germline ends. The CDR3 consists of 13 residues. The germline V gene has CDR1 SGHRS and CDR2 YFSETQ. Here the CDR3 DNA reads TGCGCCAGCAGCTGGGACACCCTAACTGAAGCTTTCTTT. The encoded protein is CASSWDTLTEAFF.

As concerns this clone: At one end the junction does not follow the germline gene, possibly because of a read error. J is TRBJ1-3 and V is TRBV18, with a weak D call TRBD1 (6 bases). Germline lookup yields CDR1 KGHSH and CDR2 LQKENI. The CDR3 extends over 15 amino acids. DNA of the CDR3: TGTGCCAGCTCACGACAGGCCAGCTCTGGAAACAACATATATTTT. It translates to CASSRQASSGNNIYF.

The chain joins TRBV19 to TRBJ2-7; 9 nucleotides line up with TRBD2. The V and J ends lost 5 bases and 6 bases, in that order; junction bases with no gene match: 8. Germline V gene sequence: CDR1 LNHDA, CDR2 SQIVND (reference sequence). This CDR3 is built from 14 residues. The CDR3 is CASSFRSGRSEQYF. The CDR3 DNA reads TGTGCCAGTAGTTTTCGTAGCGGGAGAAGCGAGCAGTACTTC.

The CDR3 DNA reads as TGTGCCAGCAGCTTAGCCCCACCGGGACTTTACAATGAGCAGTTCTTC. Amino acids: CASSLAPPGLYNEQFF. The chain carries TRBV7-2 and TRBJ2-1, with D possibly being TRBD2 (6 bases). V gave up 0 bases and J gave up 4 bases, with 13 bases separating them. The CDR3 length is 16 residues. Germline V lookup: CDR1 SGHTA, CDR2 FQGNSA.

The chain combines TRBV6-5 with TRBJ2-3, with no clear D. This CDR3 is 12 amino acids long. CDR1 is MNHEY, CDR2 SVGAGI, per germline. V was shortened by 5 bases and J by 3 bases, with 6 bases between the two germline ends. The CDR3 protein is CASSPTTDTQYF. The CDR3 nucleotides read TGTGCCAGCAGTCCTACTACAGATACGCAGTATTTT.

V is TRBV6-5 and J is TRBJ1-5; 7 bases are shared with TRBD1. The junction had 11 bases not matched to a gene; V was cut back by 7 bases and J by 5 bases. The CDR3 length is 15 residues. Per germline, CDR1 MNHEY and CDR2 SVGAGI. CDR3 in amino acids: CASTLTGRTHQPQHF. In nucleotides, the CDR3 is TGTGCCAGCACCTTGACAGGGAGGACCCATCAGCCCCAGCATTTT.

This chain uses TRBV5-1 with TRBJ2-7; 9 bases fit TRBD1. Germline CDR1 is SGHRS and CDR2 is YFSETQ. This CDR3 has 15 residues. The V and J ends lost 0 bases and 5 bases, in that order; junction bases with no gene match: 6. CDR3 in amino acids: CASSLEGQGFDEQYF. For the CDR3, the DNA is TGCGCCAGCAGCTTGGAGGGACAGGGCTTTGACGAGCAGTACTTC.

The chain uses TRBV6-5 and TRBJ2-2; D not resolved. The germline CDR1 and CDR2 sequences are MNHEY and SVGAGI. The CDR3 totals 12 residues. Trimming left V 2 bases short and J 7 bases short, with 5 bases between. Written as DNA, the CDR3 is TGTGCCAGCAGTTACCGTCGCGGGGAGCTGTTTTTT. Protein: CASSYRRGELFF.

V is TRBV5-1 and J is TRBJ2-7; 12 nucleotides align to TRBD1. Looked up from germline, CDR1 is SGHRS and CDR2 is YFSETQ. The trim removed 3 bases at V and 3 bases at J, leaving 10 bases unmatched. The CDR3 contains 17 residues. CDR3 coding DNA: TGCGCCAGCAGCTCCCCCCGGGACAGGGGGCGCGACTACGAGCAGTACTTC. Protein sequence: CASSSPRDRGRDYEQYF.